This TCR beta chain was recorded in a study of Graves' ophthalmopathy and Graves' hyperthyroidism. The germline V gene encodes CDR1 MNHNS and CDR2 SASEGT. CDR3 length: 14 amino acids. This clonotype came up many times. Germline and junction disagree at one end, which may indicate a read error. Amplified TCR beta CDR3 regions were obtained using RNA transcripts as template. RT-PCR in the first round used HTBI primers; a second-round multiplex PCR followed. TCRdb re-derived calls from the multiplex PCR reads in MiXCR, one entry per CDR3 protein. This table holds 400,000 to 500,000 distinct CDR3 sequences, roughly 21% found once.

The receptor comes from a woman aged 18-29 years with stable Graves' hyperthyroidism. Sample: peripheral blood. This chain joins TRBV6-1 and TRBJ2-7; the match to TRBD2 covers 10 bases. CDR3 DNA sequence: TGTGCCAGCAGTGGGCTAGCGGGAGAGTACGCGCAGTACTTC. This encodes CASSGLAGEYAQYF.